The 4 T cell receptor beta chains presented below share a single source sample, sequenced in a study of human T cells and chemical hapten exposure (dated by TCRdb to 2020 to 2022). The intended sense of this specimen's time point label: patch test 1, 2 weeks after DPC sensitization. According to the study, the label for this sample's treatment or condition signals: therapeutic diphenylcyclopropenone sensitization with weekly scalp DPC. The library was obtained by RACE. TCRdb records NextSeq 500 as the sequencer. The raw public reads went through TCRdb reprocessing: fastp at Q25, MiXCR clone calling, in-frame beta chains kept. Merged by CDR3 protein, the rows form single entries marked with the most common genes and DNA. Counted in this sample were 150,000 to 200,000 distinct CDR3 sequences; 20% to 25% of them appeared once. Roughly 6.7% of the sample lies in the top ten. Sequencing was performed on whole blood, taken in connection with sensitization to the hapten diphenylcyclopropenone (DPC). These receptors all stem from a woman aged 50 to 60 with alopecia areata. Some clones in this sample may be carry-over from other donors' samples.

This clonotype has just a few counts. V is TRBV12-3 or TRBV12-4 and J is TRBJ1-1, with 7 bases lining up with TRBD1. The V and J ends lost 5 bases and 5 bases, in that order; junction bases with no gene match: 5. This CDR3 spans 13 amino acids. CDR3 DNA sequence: TGTGCCAGCAGTCCTGACAGGGAAACTGAAGCTTTCTTT. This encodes CASSPDRETEAFF.

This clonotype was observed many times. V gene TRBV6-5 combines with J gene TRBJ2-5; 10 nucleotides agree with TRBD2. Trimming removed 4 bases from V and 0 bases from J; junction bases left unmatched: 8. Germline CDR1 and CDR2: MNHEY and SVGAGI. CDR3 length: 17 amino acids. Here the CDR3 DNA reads TGTGCCAGCAGTTTCGGCCTAGCGGGAGTCTACCAAGAGACCCAGTACTTC. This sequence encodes CASSFGLAGVYQETQYF.

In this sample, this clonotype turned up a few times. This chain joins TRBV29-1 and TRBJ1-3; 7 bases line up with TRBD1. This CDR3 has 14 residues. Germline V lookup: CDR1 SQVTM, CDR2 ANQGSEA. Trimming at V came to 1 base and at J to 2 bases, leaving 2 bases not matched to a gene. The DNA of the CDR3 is TGCAGCGTTGAAGGAGGACAGGCTGGAAACACCATATATTTT. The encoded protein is CSVEGGQAGNTIYF.

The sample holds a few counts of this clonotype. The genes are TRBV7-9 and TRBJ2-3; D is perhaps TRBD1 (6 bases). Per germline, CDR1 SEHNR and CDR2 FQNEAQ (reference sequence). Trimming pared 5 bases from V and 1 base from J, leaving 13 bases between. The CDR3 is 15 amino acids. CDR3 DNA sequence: TGTGCCAGCAGCCACCGGGACACTGGCACAGATACGCAGTATTTT. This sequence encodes CASSHRDTGTDTQYF.